This T cell receptor beta chain stems from a study of shared clonotypes between healthy human individuals. Background on the study: The study enrolled a couple of women and three men aged 18 to 49.

V was shortened by 5 bases and J by 2 bases, with 10 bases between the two germline ends. There are 13 residues in the CDR3. The germline V gene has CDR1 PRHDT and CDR2 FYEKMQ (reference sequence). Participating donors were healthy, HIV-negative adults free of recent acute infections or vaccinations. Those who donated, Caucasian adults without exception, all lived in Nashville, Tennessee. Splitting of CD4+ cells produced CD45RA+ naive and CD45RA-negative memory subsets. Here immunoSEQ multiplex PCR was the method, and the copy in TCRdb shows in-frame clones only, minus some. Here the sample spans under 1,900,000 clones, less than 99% being singletons.

V usage is TRBV13 and J usage is TRBJ2-7; D unresolved. The origin of this receptor is a man aged 25 to 45 in good health. The sample was naive CD4+ T cells sorted from blood. Subset defined: CD45RA+ positively selected. The chain's CDR3 is CASSLRSPYEQYF. CDR3 bases: TGTGCCAGCAGCCTTAGGAGCCCCTACGAGCAGTACTTC.